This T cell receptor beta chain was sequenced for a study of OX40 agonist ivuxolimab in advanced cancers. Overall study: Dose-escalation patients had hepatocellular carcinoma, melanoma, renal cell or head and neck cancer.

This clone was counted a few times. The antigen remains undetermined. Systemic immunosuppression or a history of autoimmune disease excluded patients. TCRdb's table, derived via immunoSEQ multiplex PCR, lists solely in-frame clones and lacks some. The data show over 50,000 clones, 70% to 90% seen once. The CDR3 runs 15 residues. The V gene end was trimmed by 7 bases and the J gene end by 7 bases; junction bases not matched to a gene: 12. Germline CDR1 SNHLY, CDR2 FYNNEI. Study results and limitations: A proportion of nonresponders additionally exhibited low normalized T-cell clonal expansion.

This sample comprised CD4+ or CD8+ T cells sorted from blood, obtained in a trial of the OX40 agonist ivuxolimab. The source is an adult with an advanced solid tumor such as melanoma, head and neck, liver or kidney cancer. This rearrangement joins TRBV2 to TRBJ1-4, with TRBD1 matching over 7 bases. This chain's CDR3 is CASKGQLNQREKLFF. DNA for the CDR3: TGTGCCAGCAAGGGACAGTTGAATCAGCGTGAAAAACTGTTTTTT.